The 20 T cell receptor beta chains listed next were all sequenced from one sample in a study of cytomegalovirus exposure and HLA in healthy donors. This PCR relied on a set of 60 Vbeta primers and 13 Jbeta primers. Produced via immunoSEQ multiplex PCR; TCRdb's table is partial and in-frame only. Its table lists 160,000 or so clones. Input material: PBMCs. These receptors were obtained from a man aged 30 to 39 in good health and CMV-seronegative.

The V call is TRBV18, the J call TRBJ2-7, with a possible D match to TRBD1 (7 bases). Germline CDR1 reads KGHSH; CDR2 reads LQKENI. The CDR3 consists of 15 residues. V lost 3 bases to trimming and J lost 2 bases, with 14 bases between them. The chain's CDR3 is CASSPEEGAPYEQYF. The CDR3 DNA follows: TGTGCCAGCTCACCGGAGGAGGGGGCCCCCTACGAGCAGTACTTC. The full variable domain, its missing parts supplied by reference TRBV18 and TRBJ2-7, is NAGVMQNPRHLVRRRGQEARLRCSPMKGHSHVYWYRQLPEEGLKFMVYLQKENIIDESGMPKERFSAEFPKEGPSILRIQQVVRGDSAAYFCASSPEEGAPYEQYFGPGTRLTVT.

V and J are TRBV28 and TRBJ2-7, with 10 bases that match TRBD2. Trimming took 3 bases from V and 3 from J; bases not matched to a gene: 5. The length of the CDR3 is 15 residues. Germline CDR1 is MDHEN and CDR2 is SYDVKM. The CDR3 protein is CASSFVASGSYEQYF. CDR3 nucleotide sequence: TGTGCCAGCAGTTTCGTGGCTAGCGGGAGCTACGAGCAGTACTTC.

Written as DNA, the CDR3 is TGTGCCAGCAGCTTAGTGATCGGGGCTGGGGCCAACGTCCTGACTTTC. This encodes CASSLVIGAGANVLTF. The V and J genes are TRBV7-6 and TRBJ2-6, with a weak D call TRBD2 (5 bases). Looked up from germline, CDR1 is SGHVS and CDR2 is FNYEAQ. The CDR3 runs to 16 residues. The ends were cut back, 1 base at V and 2 bases at J, with 9 bases in the middle.

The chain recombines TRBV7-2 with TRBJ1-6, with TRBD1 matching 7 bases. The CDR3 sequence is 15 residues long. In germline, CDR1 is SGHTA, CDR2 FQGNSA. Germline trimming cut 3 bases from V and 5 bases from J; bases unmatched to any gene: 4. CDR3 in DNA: TGTGCCAGCAGCTTGAGGACAGGACATAATTCACCCCTCCACTTT. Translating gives CASSLRTGHNSPLHF.

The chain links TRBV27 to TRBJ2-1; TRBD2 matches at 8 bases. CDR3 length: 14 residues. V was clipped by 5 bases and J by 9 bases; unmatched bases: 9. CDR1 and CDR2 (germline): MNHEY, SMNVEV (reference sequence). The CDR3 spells CASSRLSGTGEQFF. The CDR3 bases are TGTGCCAGCAGTCGACTTAGCGGGACCGGTGAGCAGTTCTTC.

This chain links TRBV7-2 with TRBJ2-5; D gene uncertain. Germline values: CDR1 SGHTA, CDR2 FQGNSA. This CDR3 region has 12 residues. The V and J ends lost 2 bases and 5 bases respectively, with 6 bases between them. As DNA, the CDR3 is TGTGCCAGCAGCTTATCCAGGGAGACCCAGTACTTC. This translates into CASSLSRETQYF.

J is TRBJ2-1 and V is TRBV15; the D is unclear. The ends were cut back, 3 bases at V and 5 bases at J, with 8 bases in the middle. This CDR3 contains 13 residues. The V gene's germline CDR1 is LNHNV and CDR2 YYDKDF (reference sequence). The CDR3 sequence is CATSSRSDNEQFF. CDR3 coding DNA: TGTGCCACCAGCAGCCGCAGCGACAATGAGCAGTTCTTC.

DNA for the CDR3: TGCGCCAGCAGCCAAGATGCTACCCTTGGCTACACCTTC. Protein: CASSQDATLGYTF. The rearrangement links TRBV4-1 to TRBJ1-2; D not certain. CDR1 is MGHRA, CDR2 YSYEKL, per germline. V was cut by 0 bases and J by 7 bases, with 9 bases left in between. The CDR3 loop spans 13 amino acids.

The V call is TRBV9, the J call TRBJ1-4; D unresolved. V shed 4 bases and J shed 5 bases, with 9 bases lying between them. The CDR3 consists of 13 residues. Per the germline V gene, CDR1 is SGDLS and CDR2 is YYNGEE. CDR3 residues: CASSPRENEKLFF. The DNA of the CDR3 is TGTGCCAGCAGCCCCCGGGAGAATGAAAAACTGTTTTTT.

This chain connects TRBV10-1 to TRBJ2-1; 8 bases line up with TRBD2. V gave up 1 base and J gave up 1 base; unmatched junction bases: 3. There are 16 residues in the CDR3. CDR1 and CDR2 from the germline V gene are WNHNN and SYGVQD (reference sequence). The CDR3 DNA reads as TGCGCCAGCAGTGAGTTACTAGCGGAGTCCTACAATGAGCAGTTCTTC. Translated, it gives CASSELLAESYNEQFF.

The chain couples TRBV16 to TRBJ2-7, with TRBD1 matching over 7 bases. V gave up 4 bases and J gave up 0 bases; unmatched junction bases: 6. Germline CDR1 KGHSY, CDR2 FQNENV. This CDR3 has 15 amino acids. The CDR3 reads CASSPPGQSSYEQYF. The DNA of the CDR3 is TGTGCCAGCAGCCCCCCGGGACAGTCCTCCTACGAGCAGTACTTC. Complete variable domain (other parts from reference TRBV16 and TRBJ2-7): GEEVAQTPKHLVRGEGQKAKLYCAPIKGHSYVFWYQQVLKNEFKFLISFQNENVFDETGMPKERFSAKCLPNSPCSLEIQATKLEDSAVYFCASSPPGQSSYEQYFGPGTRLTVT.

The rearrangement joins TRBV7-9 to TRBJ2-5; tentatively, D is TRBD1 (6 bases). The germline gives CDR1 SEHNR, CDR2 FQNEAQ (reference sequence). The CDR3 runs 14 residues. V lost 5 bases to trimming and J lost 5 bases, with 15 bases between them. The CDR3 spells CASSPNRVRETQYF. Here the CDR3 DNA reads TGTGCCAGCAGCCCCAACAGGGTCAGGGAGACCCAGTACTTC.

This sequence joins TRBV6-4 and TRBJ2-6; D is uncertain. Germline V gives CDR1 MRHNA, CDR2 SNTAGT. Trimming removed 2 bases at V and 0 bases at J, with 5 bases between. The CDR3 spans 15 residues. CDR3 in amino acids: CASSDPRSGANVLTF. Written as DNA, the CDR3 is TGTGCCAGCAGTGACCCGCGCTCTGGGGCCAACGTCCTGACTTTC.

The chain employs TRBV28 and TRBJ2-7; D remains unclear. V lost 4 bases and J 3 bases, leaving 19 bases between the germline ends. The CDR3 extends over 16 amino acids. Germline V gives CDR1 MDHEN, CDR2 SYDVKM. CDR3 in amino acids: CASSSILYYPSYEQYF. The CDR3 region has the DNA TGTGCCAGCAGTTCCATATTGTACTATCCAAGCTACGAGCAGTACTTC. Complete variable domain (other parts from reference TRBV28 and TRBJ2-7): DVKVTQSSRYLVKRTGEKVFLECVQDMDHENMFWYRQDPGLGLRLIYFSYDVKMKEKGDIPEGYSVSREKKERFSLILESASTNQTSMYLCASSSILYYPSYEQYFGPGTRLTVT.

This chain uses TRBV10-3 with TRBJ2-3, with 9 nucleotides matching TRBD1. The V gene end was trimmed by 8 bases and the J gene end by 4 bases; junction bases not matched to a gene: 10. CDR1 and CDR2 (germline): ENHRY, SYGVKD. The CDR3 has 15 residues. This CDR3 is CAIAGTGHTSDTQYF. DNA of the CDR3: TGTGCCATCGCCGGGACAGGGCATACATCAGATACGCAGTATTTT.

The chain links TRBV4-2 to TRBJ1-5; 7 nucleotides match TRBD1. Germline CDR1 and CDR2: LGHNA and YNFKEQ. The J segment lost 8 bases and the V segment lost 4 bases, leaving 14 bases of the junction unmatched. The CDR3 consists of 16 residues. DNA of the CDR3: TGTGCCAGCAGCCCTAGGATCACAGGGGCGTGGGAGCCCCAGCATTTT. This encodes CASSPRITGAWEPQHF.

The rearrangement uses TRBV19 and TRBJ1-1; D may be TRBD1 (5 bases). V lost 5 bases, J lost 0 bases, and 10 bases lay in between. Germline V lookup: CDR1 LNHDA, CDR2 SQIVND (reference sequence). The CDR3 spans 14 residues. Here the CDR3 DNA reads TGTGCCAGTAGTGCCGACAGCATGAACACTGAAGCTTTCTTT. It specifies CASSADSMNTEAFF.

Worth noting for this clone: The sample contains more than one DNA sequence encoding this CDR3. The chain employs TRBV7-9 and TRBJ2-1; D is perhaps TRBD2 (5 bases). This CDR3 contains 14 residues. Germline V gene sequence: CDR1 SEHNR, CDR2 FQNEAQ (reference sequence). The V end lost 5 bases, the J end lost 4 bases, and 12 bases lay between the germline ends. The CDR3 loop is CASSPRTGYNEQFF. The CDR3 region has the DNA TGTGCCAGCAGCCCCAGGACGGGATACAATGAGCAGTTCTTC.

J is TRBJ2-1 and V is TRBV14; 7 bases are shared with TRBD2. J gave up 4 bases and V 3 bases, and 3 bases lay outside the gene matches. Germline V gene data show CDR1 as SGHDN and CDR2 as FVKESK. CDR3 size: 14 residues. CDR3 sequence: CASSQASGYNEQFF. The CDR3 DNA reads TGTGCCAGCAGCCAGGCTAGCGGTTACAATGAGCAGTTCTTC.

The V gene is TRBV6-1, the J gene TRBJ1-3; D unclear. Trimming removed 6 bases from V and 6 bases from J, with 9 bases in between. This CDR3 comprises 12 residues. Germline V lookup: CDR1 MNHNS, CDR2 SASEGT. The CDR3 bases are TGTGCCAGCAGCCCGGGGAAAAACACCATATATTTT. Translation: CASSPGKNTIYF.